These T cell receptor beta chains were read from a single sample in a study of blood T cells in healthy people across ages. TCRdb reprocessed the 5' RACE reads via MiXCR and lists one record per CDR3 protein. Counted here are about 900,000 distinct CDR3 sequences, about 59% occurring once; the ten biggest clones make up around 30%. Sequences were obtained from blood. The receptors derive from a man younger than 40 in good health. The CDR3 runs from the conserved cysteine through the conserved F or W. Each record gives: V gene, D gene, J gene, clone size, CDR3 DNA, CDR3 protein. The D gene is left open where the match is weak. The size of a clone is reported for some rows only, either as once, few or many, or as a class for expanded clones.

TRBV10-3	TRBD2	TRBJ2-1	few	TGTGCCATCAGTGGCGGGGGGAATCACAATGAGCAGTTCTTC	CAISGGGNHNEQFF
TRBV10-3	NA	TRBJ1-4	NA	TGTGCCATCAGAGGGGTTTCGGATGAAAAACTGTTTTTT	CAIRGVSDEKLFF
TRBV18	NA	TRBJ1-5	NA	TGTGCCAGCTCACCAGTGGGGAATAGCAATCAGCCCCAGCATTTT	CASSPVGNSNQPQHF
TRBV6-1	TRBD2	TRBJ2-1	NA	TGTGCCAGCAGTGAACGGCTAGCGGGGGCGGGTGAGCAGTTCTTC	CASSERLAGAGEQFF
TRBV7-9	TRBD1	TRBJ2-5	few	TGTGCCAGCACCCCTGGACAGGGGGTTGAGACCCAGTACTTC	CASTPGQGVETQYF
TRBV6-5	TRBD1	TRBJ2-1	few	TGTGCCAGCAGTTATGGGACAGACTCCAACAATGAGCAGTTCTTC	CASSYGTDSNNEQFF
TRBV10-3	TRBD2	TRBJ2-7	NA	TGTGCCATCAGTGACCTGGGACTAGCTAGCACCTACGAGCAGTACTTC	CAISDLGLASTYEQYF
TRBV12-3/TRBV12-4	TRBD2	TRBJ2-1	NA	TGTGCCAGCAAACTAGCGGGGGCACACAATGGGCAGTTCTTC	CASKLAGAHNGQFF
TRBV4-3	NA	TRBJ2-1	NA	TGCGCCAGCAGCCATATGCGTTACAATGAGCAGTTCTTC	CASSHMRYNEQFF
TRBV12-3/TRBV12-4	NA	TRBJ2-4	few	TGTGCCAGTACGGGGCATACAGGTCGAAACATTCAGTACTTC	CASTGHTGRNIQYF
TRBV7-2	NA	TRBJ2-3	once	TGTGCCAGCAGCATCCCGAGCTTTGAGGAAAGCACAGATACGCAGTATTTT	CASSIPSFEESTDTQYF
TRBV7-9	NA	TRBJ1-2	NA	TGTGCCAGCAGTCGCCTCGGAGACTATGGCTACACCTTC	CASSRLGDYGYTF
TRBV20-1	TRBD1	TRBJ2-3	NA	TGCAGTGCTACCTCTGGGGCAGGGGGCTGGGATACGCAGTATTTT	CSATSGAGGWDTQYF
TRBV20-1	NA	TRBJ2-3	NA	TGCAGTGCTCGGGACGCCCATAGCACAGATACGCAGTATTTT	CSARDAHSTDTQYF
TRBV10-3	NA	TRBJ2-3	NA	TGTGCCATCAGTGCGGGAGATACGCAGTATTTT	CAISAGDTQYF
TRBV7-9	NA	TRBJ2-4	NA	TGTGCCAGCAGCTTTAGGGGAGACAAAAACATTCAGTACTTC	CASSFRGDKNIQYF
TRBV7-2	TRBD1	TRBJ2-7	NA	TGTGCCAGCAGCTCAGACAGGGACCACGAGCAGTACTTC	CASSSDRDHEQYF
TRBV6-2/TRBV6-3	NA	TRBJ1-1	NA	TGTGCCAGCAGCTACTGGAACACTGAAGCTTTCTTT	CASSYWNTEAFF
TRBV4-2	TRBD1	TRBJ1-1	NA	TGTGCCAGCAGCCCACGGACAGGGTCGAACACTGAAGCTTTCTTT	CASSPRTGSNTEAFF
TRBV9	TRBD2	TRBJ2-3	NA	TGTGCCAGCAGCGCCGCGACTAGCGGATACACAGATACGCAGTATTTT	CASSAATSGYTDTQYF
TRBV14	TRBD1	TRBJ2-5	NA	TGTGCCAGCAGCCATGCCTTCCGGGACAGCTATACAGAGACCCAGTACTTC	CASSHAFRDSYTETQYF
TRBV21-1	NA	TRBJ2-7	NA	TGTGCCATGAGGACTAGCGGGCCGACCTACGAGCAGTACTTC	CAMRTSGPTYEQYF
TRBV20-1	TRBD1	TRBJ1-2	once	TGCAGTGCCCACAGCCAAGGGGGCAACTATGGCTACACCTTC	CSAHSQGGNYGYTF
TRBV4-3	NA	TRBJ2-7	NA	TGCGCCAGCAGCCAAGATTTAGCGCGGGGCCTTTCCTACGAGCAGTACTTC	CASSQDLARGLSYEQYF
TRBV6-6	TRBD1	TRBJ1-5	NA	TGTGCCAGCAGTATTCTGGGACAGGGGAGCAATCAGCCCCAGCATTTT	CASSILGQGSNQPQHF
TRBV10-3	TRBD2	TRBJ2-1	NA	TGTGCCATCAGTGAGTCGGGAGGGCTCAATGAGCAGTTCTTC	CAISESGGLNEQFF
TRBV5-1	TRBD1	TRBJ1-2	NA	TGCGCCAGCAGCTTGAGTTATACGACAGGGGGCGCGAACTATGGCTACACCTTC	CASSLSYTTGGANYGYTF
TRBV5-1	TRBD1	TRBJ1-4	NA	TGCGTCAGCAGGGAGGGGGCGCGATTTGGTGAAAAACTGTTTTTT	CVSREGARFGEKLFF
TRBV28	NA	TRBJ2-7	NA	TGTGCCAGCAGTTTAACCAGGGTTGTTGAAGGAGTTGCCTACGAGCAGTACTTC	CASSLTRVVEGVAYEQYF
TRBV29-1	NA	TRBJ1-4	NA	TGCAGCGTCCGGACAGTTGGAGGCGAAAAACTGTTTTTT	CSVRTVGGEKLFF
TRBV20-1	TRBD1	TRBJ2-7	NA	TGCAGTGCTAGTCTCCCGGGACAGGGAGTTTGGTACGAGCAGTACTTC	CSASLPGQGVWYEQYF
TRBV28	TRBD2	TRBJ2-5	NA	TGTGCCAGCAGTTTAATCCTAGCGGGGGGCCAAGAGACCCAGTACTTC	CASSLILAGGQETQYF
TRBV9	NA	TRBJ2-1	few	TGTGCCAGCAGCGTAGATCCAGGGTACAATGAGCAGTTCTTC	CASSVDPGYNEQFF
TRBV7-2	TRBD1	TRBJ1-2	NA	TGTGCCAGCAGCTTAGCAGGATCTCAGGGGGGGATCTATGGCTACACCTTC	CASSLAGSQGGIYGYTF
TRBV12-3/TRBV12-4	NA	TRBJ1-1	NA	TGTGCCAGCAGGCTGACTAGGATCGCTGAAGCTTTCTTT	CASRLTRIAEAFF
TRBV20-1	NA	TRBJ2-7	NA	TGCAGTGCTAGTGCAGGGAATGAATACGAGCAGTACTTC	CSASAGNEYEQYF
TRBV27	NA	TRBJ2-1	NA	TGTGCCAGCAGTGCCCTCTGGGGTAGCTCCTACAATGAGCAGTTCTTC	CASSALWGSSYNEQFF
TRBV7-6	NA	TRBJ1-2	NA	TGTGCCAGCAGCTTATCCGGGGCCGACTATGGCTACACCTTC	CASSLSGADYGYTF
TRBV7-2	TRBD1	TRBJ2-3	NA	TGTGCCAGCATCCCGCGGGACAGGGGAGGAGATACGCAGTATTTT	CASIPRDRGGDTQYF
TRBV7-3	TRBD2	TRBJ2-5	NA	TGTGCCAGCAGTCTTTTTAGCGGGATGCAAGAGACCCAGTACTTC	CASSLFSGMQETQYF
TRBV5-4	NA	TRBJ2-1	once	TGTGCCAGCAGCTTCGGGGGGCAAACCGGCAATGAGCAGTTCTTC	CASSFGGQTGNEQFF
TRBV5-1	NA	TRBJ1-6	NA	TGCGCCAGCAGCCCCGGACCAAGCGGGGATTCACCCCTCCACTTT	CASSPGPSGDSPLHF
TRBV5-1	NA	TRBJ2-1	NA	TGCGCCAGCAGCTTGGTAGCATCCTACAATGAGCAGTTCTTC	CASSLVASYNEQFF
TRBV5-6	NA	TRBJ1-5	few	TGTGCCAGCGGCCGCGGCGGGGGGATTCAGCCCCAGCATTTT	CASGRGGGIQPQHF
TRBV6-2/TRBV6-3	NA	TRBJ1-2	NA	TGTGCCAGCCTACCGAGGGCGGCCTATGGCTACACCTTC	CASLPRAAYGYTF
TRBV10-3	NA	TRBJ1-5	few	TGTGCCATCAGTGACTCCCCTTCGGGGGCTCGAAATCAGCCCCAGCATTTT	CAISDSPSGARNQPQHF
TRBV7-3	NA	TRBJ2-2	NA	TGTGCCAGCAGCCCCGCGTTGGGTGAGGCCGGGGAGCTGTTTTTT	CASSPALGEAGELFF
TRBV27	TRBD1	TRBJ1-5	NA	TGTGCCAGCAGTTTATCAGGGACAGCTAATCAGCCCCAGCATTTT	CASSLSGTANQPQHF
TRBV7-2	NA	TRBJ2-3	NA	TGTGCCAGCAGCGCTGTTAACGACCTTATCACAGATACGCAGTATTTT	CASSAVNDLITDTQYF
TRBV5-1	TRBD2	TRBJ2-1	once	TGCGCCAGCAGCGCCGAGCCGGGAGGCTCCTACAATGAGCAGTTCTTC	CASSAEPGGSYNEQFF
TRBV7-9	NA	TRBJ2-7	NA	TGTGCCAGCACCCTAGGGGGGGCGGGATACGAGCAGTACTTC	CASTLGGAGYEQYF
TRBV9	NA	TRBJ2-1	NA	TGTGCCAGCAGCGTAGAAGCCCTCGACAATGAGCAGTTCTTC	CASSVEALDNEQFF
TRBV12-3/TRBV12-4	TRBD2	TRBJ2-7	NA	TGTGCCAGCAGTTCAGAGGGGCTAGCGGGGGGTTGGTGGTCCTACGAGCAGTACTTC	CASSSEGLAGGWWSYEQYF